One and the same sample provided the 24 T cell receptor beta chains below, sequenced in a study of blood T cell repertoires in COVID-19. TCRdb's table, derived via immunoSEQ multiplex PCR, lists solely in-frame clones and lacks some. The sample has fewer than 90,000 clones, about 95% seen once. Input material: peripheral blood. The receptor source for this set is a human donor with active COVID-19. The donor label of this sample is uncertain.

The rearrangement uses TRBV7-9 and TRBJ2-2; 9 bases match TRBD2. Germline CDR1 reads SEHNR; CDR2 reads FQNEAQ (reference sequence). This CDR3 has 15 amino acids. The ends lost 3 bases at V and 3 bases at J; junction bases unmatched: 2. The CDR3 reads CASSLGLAYTGELFF. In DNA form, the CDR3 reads TGTGCCAGCAGCTTGGGACTAGCTTACACCGGGGAGCTGTTTTTT.

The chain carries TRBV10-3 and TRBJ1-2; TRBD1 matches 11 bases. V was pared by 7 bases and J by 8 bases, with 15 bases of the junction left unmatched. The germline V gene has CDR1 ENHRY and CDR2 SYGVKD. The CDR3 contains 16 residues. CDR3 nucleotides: TGTGCCATCACCACCACCGGGACAGGGGGAGGATGGGGCTACACCTTC. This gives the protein CAITTTGTGGGWGYTF.

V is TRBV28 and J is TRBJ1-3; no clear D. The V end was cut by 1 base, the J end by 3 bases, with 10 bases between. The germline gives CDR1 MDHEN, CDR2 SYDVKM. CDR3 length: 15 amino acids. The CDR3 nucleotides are TGTGCCAGCAGTTTATTGATGGGGAGTGGAAACACCATATATTTT. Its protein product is CASSLLMGSGNTIYF.

The DNA for the CDR3 is TGTGCCAGCAGCTTAGATCGGCGGCAGGGAACCGACGAGCAGTACTTC. Protein: CASSLDRRQGTDEQYF. The V call is TRBV11-3, the J call TRBJ2-7; possibly TRBD1 for D (5 bases). Germline-derived CDR1 and CDR2 are SGHNT and YENEEA. This CDR3 contains 16 residues. Deletions cut 0 bases from V and 5 bases from J, with 17 bases between.

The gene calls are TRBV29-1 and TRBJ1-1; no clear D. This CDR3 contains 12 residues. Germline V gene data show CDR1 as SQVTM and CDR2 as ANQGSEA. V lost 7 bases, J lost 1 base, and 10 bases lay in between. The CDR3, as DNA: TGCAGCGCGAGCCTAGGGAACACTGAAGCTTTCTTT. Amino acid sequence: CSASLGNTEAFF.

CDR3 region: CASSGQGDGYEKLFF. For the CDR3, the DNA is TGTGCCAGCAGCGGACAGGGAGACGGTTATGAAAAACTGTTTTTT. The gene calls are TRBV2 and TRBJ1-4; 8 positions match TRBD1. Germline V CDR1 and CDR2: SNHLY, FYNNEI. J gave up 6 bases and V 6 bases, and 9 bases lay outside the gene matches. This CDR3 region has 15 residues.

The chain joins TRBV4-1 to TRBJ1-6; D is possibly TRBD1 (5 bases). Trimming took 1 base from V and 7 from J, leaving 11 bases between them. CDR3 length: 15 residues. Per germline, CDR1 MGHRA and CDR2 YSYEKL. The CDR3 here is CASSQGRSGNSPLHF. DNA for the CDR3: TGCGCCAGCAGCCAAGGACGGTCAGGGAATTCACCCCTCCACTTT.

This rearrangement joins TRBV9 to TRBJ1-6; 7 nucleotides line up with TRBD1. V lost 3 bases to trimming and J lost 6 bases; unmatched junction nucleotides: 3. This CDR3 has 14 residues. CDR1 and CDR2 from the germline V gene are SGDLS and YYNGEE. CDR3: CASSEQGSNSPLHF. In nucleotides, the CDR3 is TGTGCCAGCAGCGAACAGGGGAGTAATTCACCCCTCCACTTT.

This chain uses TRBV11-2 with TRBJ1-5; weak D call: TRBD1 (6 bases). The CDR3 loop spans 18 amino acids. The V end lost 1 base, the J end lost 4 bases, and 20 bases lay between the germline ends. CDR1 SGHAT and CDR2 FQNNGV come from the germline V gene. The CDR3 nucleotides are TGTGCCAGCAGCTTAGCTGCCGACAGGCTGATCTTAAATCAGCCCCAGCATTTT. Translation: CASSLAADRLILNQPQHF.

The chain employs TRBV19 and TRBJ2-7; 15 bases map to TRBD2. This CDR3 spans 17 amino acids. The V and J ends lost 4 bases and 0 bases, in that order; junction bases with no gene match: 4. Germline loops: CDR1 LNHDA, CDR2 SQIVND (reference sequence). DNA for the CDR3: TGTGCCAGTAGTACCGGGACTAGCGGGAGGAGCTCCTACGAGCAGTACTTC. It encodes CASSTGTSGRSSYEQYF.

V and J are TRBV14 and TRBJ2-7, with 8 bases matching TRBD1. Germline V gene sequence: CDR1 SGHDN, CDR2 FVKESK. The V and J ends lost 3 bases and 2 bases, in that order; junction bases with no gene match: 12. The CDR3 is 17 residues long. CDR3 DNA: TGTGCCAGCAGCCACAATAGGGGCCGGGACAGGACCTACGAGCAGTACTTC. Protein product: CASSHNRGRDRTYEQYF.

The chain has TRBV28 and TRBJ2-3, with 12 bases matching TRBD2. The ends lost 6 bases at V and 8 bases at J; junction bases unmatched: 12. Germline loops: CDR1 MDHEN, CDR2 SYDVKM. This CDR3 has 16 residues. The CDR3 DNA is TGTGCCAGCAGACAAGGACTAGCGGGGAGGGCACCTACGCAGTATTTT. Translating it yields CASRQGLAGRAPTQYF.

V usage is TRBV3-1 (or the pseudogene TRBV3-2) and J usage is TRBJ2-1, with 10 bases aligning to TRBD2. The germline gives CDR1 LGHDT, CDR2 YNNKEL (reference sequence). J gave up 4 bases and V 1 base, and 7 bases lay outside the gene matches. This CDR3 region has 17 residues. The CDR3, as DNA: TGTGCCAGCAGCCAAGGCCCCTCTAGCGGGGGATACAATGAGCAGTTCTTC. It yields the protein CASSQGPSSGGYNEQFF.

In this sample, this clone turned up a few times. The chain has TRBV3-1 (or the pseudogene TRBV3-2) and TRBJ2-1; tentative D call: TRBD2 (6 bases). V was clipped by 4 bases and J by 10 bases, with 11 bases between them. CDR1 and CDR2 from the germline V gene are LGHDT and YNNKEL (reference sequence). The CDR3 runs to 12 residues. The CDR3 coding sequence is TGTGCCAGCAGCCCGCGGGGTTACGAGCAGTTCTTC. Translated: CASSPRGYEQFF.

CDR3 sequence (DNA): TGCGCCAGCAGCGTCCGGGACAGGGGGGTTGAACAGTTCTTC. Its translation: CASSVRDRGVEQFF. The chain uses TRBV5-1 and TRBJ2-1, with TRBD1 matching over 11 bases. Per the germline V gene, CDR1 is SGHRS and CDR2 is YFSETQ. The CDR3 extends over 14 amino acids. V shed 4 bases and J 13 bases; nucleotides not matched to a gene: 10.

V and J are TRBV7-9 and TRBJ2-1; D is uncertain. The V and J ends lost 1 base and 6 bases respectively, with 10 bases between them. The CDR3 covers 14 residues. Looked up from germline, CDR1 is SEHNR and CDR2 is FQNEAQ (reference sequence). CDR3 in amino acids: CASSLGHEVNEQFF. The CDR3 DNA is TGTGCCAGCAGCTTAGGTCATGAGGTCAATGAGCAGTTCTTC.

The CDR3 bases are TGCAGCGTTCAGGCCGGGACTCCTGAGCAGTTCTTC. As protein: CSVQAGTPEQFF. This chain connects TRBV29-1 to TRBJ2-1, with TRBD2 as a possible D gene (6 bases). Germline V gene lookup returns CDR1 SQVTM and CDR2 ANQGSEA. This CDR3 has 12 residues. V was pared by 5 bases and J by 9 bases, with 14 bases between.

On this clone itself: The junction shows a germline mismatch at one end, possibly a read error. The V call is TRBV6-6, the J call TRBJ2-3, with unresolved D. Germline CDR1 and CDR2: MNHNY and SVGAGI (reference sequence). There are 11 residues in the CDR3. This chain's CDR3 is CASSSTDTQYF. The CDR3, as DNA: TGTGCCAGCAGTAGCACGGATACGCAGTATTTT.

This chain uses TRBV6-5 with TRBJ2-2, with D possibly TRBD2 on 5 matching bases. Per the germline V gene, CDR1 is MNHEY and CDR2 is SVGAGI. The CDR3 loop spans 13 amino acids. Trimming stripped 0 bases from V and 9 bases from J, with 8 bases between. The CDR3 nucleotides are TGTGCCAGCAGTTACTCGGGAGCTCGGGAGCTGTTTTTT. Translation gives CASSYSGARELFF.

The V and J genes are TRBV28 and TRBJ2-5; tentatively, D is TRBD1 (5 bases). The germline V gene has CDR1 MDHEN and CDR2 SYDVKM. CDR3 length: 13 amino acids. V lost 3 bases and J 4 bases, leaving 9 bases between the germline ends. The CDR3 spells CASSLVGRETQYF. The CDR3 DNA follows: TGTGCCAGCAGTTTGGTGGGGCGAGAGACCCAGTACTTC.

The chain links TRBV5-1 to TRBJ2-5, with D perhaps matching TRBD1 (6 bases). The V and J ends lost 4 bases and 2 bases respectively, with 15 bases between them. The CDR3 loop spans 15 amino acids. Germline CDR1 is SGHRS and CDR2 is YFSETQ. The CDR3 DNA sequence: TGCGCCAGCAGCACCCCGACAGGTGGTCAAGAGACCCAGTACTTC. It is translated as CASSTPTGGQETQYF.

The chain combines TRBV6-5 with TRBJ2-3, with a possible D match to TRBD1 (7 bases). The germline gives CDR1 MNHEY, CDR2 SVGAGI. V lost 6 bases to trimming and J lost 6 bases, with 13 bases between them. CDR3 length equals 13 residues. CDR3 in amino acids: CASREGAYDTQYF. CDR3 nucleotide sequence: TGTGCCAGCAGGGAGGGGGCTTATGATACGCAGTATTTT.

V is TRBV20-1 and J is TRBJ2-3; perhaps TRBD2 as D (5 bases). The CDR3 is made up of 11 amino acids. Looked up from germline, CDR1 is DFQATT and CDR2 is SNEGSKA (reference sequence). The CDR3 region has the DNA TGCAGCGTAGCGCGGGTAGATACGCAGTATTTT. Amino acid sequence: CSVARVDTQYF.

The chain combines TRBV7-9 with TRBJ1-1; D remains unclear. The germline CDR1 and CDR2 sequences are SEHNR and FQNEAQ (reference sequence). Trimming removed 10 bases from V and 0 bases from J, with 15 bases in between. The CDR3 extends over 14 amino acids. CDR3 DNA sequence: TGTGCCATCACAACCGAGATCATGAACACTGAAGCTTTCTTT. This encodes CAITTEIMNTEAFF.